A single sample is the source of the 24 T cell receptor beta chains below, sequenced in a study of T cell responses to AZD1222 COVID-19 vaccine. The repertoire was sequenced with immunoSEQ multiplex PCR; TCRdb's copy has only in-frame clones and lacks some. The sample lists about 160,000 clones, 89% occurring once. The sequenced sample was peripheral blood, obtained on day 0 of AZD1222 vaccination. The origin of the receptors is an adult in good health.

V and J are TRBV30 and TRBJ1-5; TRBD1 matches 10 bases. J was trimmed by 5 bases and V by 2 bases; bases with no gene match: 6. From germline, CDR1 is GTSNPN and CDR2 SVGIG (reference sequence). CDR3 length: 15 amino acids. The CDR3 region has the DNA TGTGCCTGGAGTCAAGGGACAGGGGAGGATCAGCCCCAGCATTTT. It specifies CAWSQGTGEDQPQHF.

The chain couples TRBV6-2 or TRBV6-3 to TRBJ2-3, with no clear D. The CDR3 is 12 amino acids. Per germline, CDR1 MNHEY and CDR2 SVGEGT. Trimming removed 2 bases from V and 5 bases from J, with 5 bases in between. The CDR3 protein is CASSYVGDTQYF. The CDR3 nucleotides are TGTGCCAGCAGTTACGTAGGAGATACGCAGTATTTT.

This clone has just a few counts. The genes are TRBV5-6 and TRBJ2-5; TRBD1 might be the D (5 bases). The V end lost 0 bases, the J end lost 4 bases, and 10 bases lay between the germline ends. This CDR3 region has 14 residues. Per the germline V gene, CDR1 is SGHDT and CDR2 is YYEEEE. CDR3 sequence (DNA): TGTGCCAGCAGCTTGGGGCAGGGCGGAGAGACCCAGTACTTC. Amino acid sequence: CASSLGQGGETQYF.

The chain is built from TRBV15 and TRBJ2-3; D is perhaps TRBD1 or TRBD2 (5 bases each). CDR3 length: 20 amino acids. The V gene lost 4 bases and the J gene lost 1 base, with 27 bases spanning the gap. CDR1 and CDR2 from the germline V gene are LNHNV and YYDKDF (reference sequence). The CDR3: CATSTLNARDPGKGTDTQYF. The CDR3 DNA follows: TGTGCCACCAGCACACTAAATGCCCGGGACCCGGGAAAAGGCACAGATACGCAGTATTTT.

This CDR3 reads CASRTGLRAEAFF. DNA for the CDR3: TGTGCCAGCAGAACAGGGTTACGGGCTGAAGCTTTCTTT. V is TRBV28 and J is TRBJ1-1; D might be TRBD1 (6 bases). The V end lost 6 bases, the J end lost 6 bases, and 14 bases lay between the germline ends. Per the germline V gene, CDR1 is MDHEN and CDR2 is SYDVKM. The CDR3 has 13 residues.

The chain carries TRBV24-1 and TRBJ1-2, with TRBD1 identical over 7 bases. The CDR3 runs to 16 residues. With 4 bases clipped from V and 4 bases from J, the junction kept 11 bases outside the gene matches. Germline CDR1 KGHDR, CDR2 SFDVKD. CDR3 in DNA: TGTGCCACCAGTGACGTCCACAGGGGTAACATCTATGGCTACACCTTC. Its protein is CATSDVHRGNIYGYTF.

V usage is TRBV9 and J usage is TRBJ2-3; TRBD2 agrees at 8 bases. Trimming cost V 4 bases and J 6 bases; bases outside gene matches: 22. Germline V gene sequence: CDR1 SGDLS, CDR2 YYNGEE. CDR3 length equals 19 residues. CDR3 amino acids: CASSQNSRLWREDRDTQYF. CDR3 sequence (DNA): TGTGCCAGCAGCCAAAACTCCCGTCTCTGGCGGGAGGATCGGGATACGCAGTATTTT.

This chain joins TRBV3-1 (or the pseudogene TRBV3-2) and TRBJ1-3; a weak D match, TRBD1 (5 bases). In germline, CDR1 is LGHDT, CDR2 YNNKEL (reference sequence). Trimming removed 0 bases at V and 4 bases at J, with 13 bases between. The CDR3 extends over 16 amino acids. CDR3: CASSQEWGELGNTIYF. Written as DNA, the CDR3 is TGTGCCAGCAGCCAAGAATGGGGCGAGCTGGGAAACACCATATATTTT.

The chain joins TRBV4-1 to TRBJ2-7; 11 nucleotides line up with TRBD2. The CDR3 loop spans 16 amino acids. Germline CDR1 is MGHRA and CDR2 is YSYEKL. The V segment lost 1 base and the J segment 4 bases; nucleotides outside the gene matches: 6. This CDR3 is CASSQGLAGFKYEQYF. The DNA for the CDR3 is TGCGCCAGCAGCCAAGGACTAGCGGGATTCAAATACGAGCAGTACTTC.

The chain joins TRBV7-9 to TRBJ1-1, with 9 nucleotides matching TRBD1. CDR1 SEHNR and CDR2 FQNEAQ come from the germline V gene (reference sequence). With V trimmed by 4 bases and J by 2 bases, 5 bases remained unmatched. CDR3 length: 15 amino acids. CDR3 protein: CASSSLDRGNTEAFF. CDR3 DNA: TGTGCCAGCAGCTCGCTGGACAGGGGTAACACTGAAGCTTTCTTT.

The chain uses TRBV3-1 (or the pseudogene TRBV3-2) and TRBJ1-5; 8 bases match TRBD1. The V and J ends lost 3 bases and 0 bases, in that order; junction bases with no gene match: 13. This CDR3 contains 19 residues. Per the germline V gene, CDR1 is LGHDT and CDR2 is YNNKEL (reference sequence). CDR3 sequence (DNA): TGTGCCAGCAGCCAGCACTCCGGGACAGGTTTTTATAGCAATCAGCCCCAGCATTTT. It translates to CASSQHSGTGFYSNQPQHF.

The chain has TRBV28 and TRBJ2-1; 9 nucleotides agree with TRBD2. This CDR3 is 14 amino acids long. Germline CDR1 MDHEN, CDR2 SYDVKM. V lost 5 bases, J lost 7 bases, and 6 bases stayed unmatched. The CDR3 DNA is TGTGCCAGCAGTCCTGGGACTAGCATAAATGAGCAGTTCTTC. This encodes CASSPGTSINEQFF. Full variable domain (remainder filled in from reference TRBV28 and TRBJ2-1): DVKVTQSSRYLVKRTGEKVFLECVQDMDHENMFWYRQDPGLGLRLIYFSYDVKMKEKGDIPEGYSVSREKKERFSLILESASTNQTSMYLCASSPGTSINEQFFGPGTRLTVL.

The chain recombines TRBV30 with TRBJ2-7; D not resolved. CDR1 and CDR2 (germline): GTSNPN, SVGIG (reference sequence). The CDR3 runs to 11 residues. Trimming cost V 0 bases and J 8 bases, with 8 bases left between them. The CDR3 loop reads CAWSVSAKQYF. The CDR3 DNA follows: TGTGCCTGGAGTGTATCCGCGAAGCAGTACTTC.

This chain connects TRBV4-1 to TRBJ2-2; possibly TRBD2 for D (6 bases). This CDR3 has 15 residues. Trimming stripped 4 bases from V and 4 bases from J, with 13 bases between. Germline-derived CDR1 and CDR2 are MGHRA and YSYEKL. The DNA of the CDR3 is TGCGCCAGCAGCCCCCTGGGGGGAGGCACCGGGGAGCTGTTTTTT. Translating it yields CASSPLGGGTGELFF.

The genes are TRBV5-4 and TRBJ2-1; TRBD2 matches at 12 bases. The CDR3 is 15 residues long. J lost 7 bases, V lost 0 bases, and 2 bases had no gene match. Germline V gene data show CDR1 as SGHNT and CDR2 as YYREEE (reference sequence). The DNA for the CDR3 is TGTGCCAGCAGCTTGGAACTAGCGGGAGGTAATGAGCAGTTCTTC. Residues: CASSLELAGGNEQFF.

Only one count was recorded for this clone. V gene TRBV21-1 combines with J gene TRBJ2-1. TRBV21-1 constitutes a pseudogene. The CDR3 sequence is 17 residues long. The CDR3 here is CASSYWSGQSSYNEQFF. The CDR3 DNA sequence: TGTGCCAGCAGCTATTGGAGCGGACAAAGCTCCTACAATGAGCAGTTCTTC.

The chain recombines TRBV19 with TRBJ1-4; maybe TRBD1 (6 bases). The germline V and J ends were trimmed by 3 bases and 8 bases, with 13 bases remaining between them. The CDR3 loop spans 14 amino acids. CDR1 and CDR2 from the germline V gene are LNHDA and SQIVND (reference sequence). This chain's CDR3 is CASSIIAGAEKLFF. In nucleotides, the CDR3 is TGTGCCAGTAGTATTATCGCAGGGGCGGAAAAACTGTTTTTT.

The chain uses TRBV28 and TRBJ1-1; 7 nucleotides align to TRBD1. V was clipped by 1 base and J by 1 base; unmatched bases: 6. The CDR3 has 16 amino acids. CDR1 and CDR2 (germline): MDHEN, SYDVKM. CDR3 protein: CASSLLRTGRNTEAFF. CDR3 coding DNA: TGTGCCAGCAGTTTATTGCGGACAGGTAGGAACACTGAAGCTTTCTTT.

The chain has TRBV18 and TRBJ1-1; 7 nucleotides line up with TRBD1. CDR3 length: 17 residues. Germline V gene data show CDR1 as KGHSH and CDR2 as LQKENI. With 1 base clipped from V and 10 bases from J, the junction kept 18 bases outside the gene matches. Written as DNA, the CDR3 is TGTGCCAGCTCACCACTTCGGGTTGGTTTAGACAGGGAAGGAGCTTTCTTT. Amino acids: CASSPLRVGLDREGAFF. The variable domain in full, with the rest retrieved from reference TRBV18 and TRBJ1-1, is NAGVMQNPRHLVRRRGQEARLRCSPMKGHSHVYWYRQLPEEGLKFMVYLQKENIIDESGMPKERFSAEFPKEGPSILRIQQVVRGDSAAYFCASSPLRVGLDREGAFFGQGTRLTVV.

The V gene is TRBV4-3, the J gene TRBJ2-6; TRBD2 aligns across 9 bases. From germline, CDR1 is LGHNA and CDR2 YSLEER. V dropped 5 bases and J dropped 3; count of bases not matched to a gene: 11. The CDR3 runs 18 residues. The DNA of the CDR3 is TGCGCCAGCAGCGGGGGATTAGCGGGAGTAGGTGGGGCCAACGTCCTGACTTTC. Residues: CASSGGLAGVGGANVLTF.

The J gene is TRBJ2-1, the V gene TRBV4-2; 7 nucleotides line up with TRBD2. CDR1 is LGHNA, CDR2 YNFKEQ, per germline. This CDR3 contains 16 residues. The V and J ends lost 0 bases and 7 bases, in that order; junction bases with no gene match: 9. The DNA for the CDR3 is TGTGCCAGCAGCCAAGATGGGGGAGGGCCGTATAATGAGCAGTTCTTC. This translates into CASSQDGGGPYNEQFF.

V usage is TRBV7-9 and J usage is TRBJ2-5, with TRBD2 as a possible D gene (5 bases). The CDR3 sequence is 14 residues long. V lost 4 bases and J lost 0, with 9 bases in between. CDR1 is SEHNR, CDR2 FQNEAQ, per germline (reference sequence). CDR3 region: CASSSGLYQETQYF. The CDR3 bases are TGTGCCAGCAGCTCCGGACTGTACCAAGAGACCCAGTACTTC.

The chain combines TRBV5-1 with TRBJ1-6; tentative D call: TRBD1 (6 bases). V was pared by 3 bases and J by 8 bases, with 9 bases between. In germline, CDR1 is SGHRS, CDR2 YFSETQ. The CDR3 has 13 residues. The CDR3 sequence: CASSSDSYSPLHF. As DNA, the CDR3 is TGCGCCAGCAGCTCGGACAGTTATTCACCCCTCCACTTT.

This clone has a single count. J is TRBJ2-7 and V is TRBV6-5; D perhaps matches TRBD1 (5 bases). Per the germline V gene, CDR1 is MNHEY and CDR2 is SVGAGI. The V and J ends lost 11 bases and 6 bases respectively, with 17 bases between them. The CDR3 is 12 amino acids. The CDR3 sequence: CASSPRAGEQYF. The CDR3 DNA sequence: TGTGCCTCAAGCCCCAGGGCCGGCGAGCAGTACTTC.